Described below is a single T cell receptor (beta chain) sequence and its context. Its antigen is currently unknown. The CDR3 has 17 amino acids. The V gene's germline CDR1 is DFQATT and CDR2 SNEGSKA (reference sequence). Trimming at V came to 1 base and at J to 0 bases, leaving 8 bases not matched to a gene. This entry belongs to a study of T cell repertoires in cytomegalovirus infection. Looking at the study overall: HLA-B-restricted CMV epitopes that are well studied were used alongside recently identified HLA-C-restricted ones.

TCRdb analysed the reads with MiXCR anew, one entry per CDR3 protein. Counted here are fewer than 1,000,000 distinct CDR3 sequences, less than 40% occurring once; the ten biggest clones make up over 13%. Study results and caveats: Summed frequency of public TCR beta families distinguished CMV carriers with the relevant HLA. Predominance within the ex vivo response was attributable to HLA-C-restricted CMV-specific TCR beta clonotypes.

The V gene is TRBV20-1, the J gene TRBJ2-1, with 8 bases aligning to TRBD1. The sequenced sample was cultured CD8+ T cells from PBMCs, obtained from culture after CMV antigen stimulation. The TCR sequence derives from a human donor in good health (CMV status not recorded). Some clones in this sample may be carry-over from other donors' samples. The CDR3 sequence: CSARGWRTGSSYNEQFF. The CDR3 DNA reads TGCAGTGCTAGAGGTTGGCGGACAGGGAGCTCCTACAATGAGCAGTTCTTC.